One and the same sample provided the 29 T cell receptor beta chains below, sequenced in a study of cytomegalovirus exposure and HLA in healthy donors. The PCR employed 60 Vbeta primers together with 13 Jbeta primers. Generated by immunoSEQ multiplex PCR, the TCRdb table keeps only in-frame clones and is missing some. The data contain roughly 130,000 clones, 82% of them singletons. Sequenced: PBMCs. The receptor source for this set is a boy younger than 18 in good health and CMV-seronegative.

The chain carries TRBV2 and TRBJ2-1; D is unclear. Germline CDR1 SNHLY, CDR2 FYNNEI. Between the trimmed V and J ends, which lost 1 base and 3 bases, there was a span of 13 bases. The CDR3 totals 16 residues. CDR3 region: CASSEGGLERYNEQFF. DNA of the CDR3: TGTGCCAGCAGTGAAGGAGGTCTAGAGCGCTACAATGAGCAGTTCTTC.

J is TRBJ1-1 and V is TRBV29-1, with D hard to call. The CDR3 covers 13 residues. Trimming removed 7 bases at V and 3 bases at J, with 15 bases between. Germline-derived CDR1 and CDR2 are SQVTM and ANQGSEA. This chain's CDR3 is CSGRTAADTEAFF. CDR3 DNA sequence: TGCAGCGGACGGACTGCGGCGGACACTGAAGCTTTCTTT.

The CDR3 DNA follows: TGTGCCAGCAGTGCAACAACACCGGGATATTACAATGAGCAGTTCTTC. Amino acid sequence: CASSATTPGYYNEQFF. The rearrangement uses TRBV2 and TRBJ2-1; D perhaps matches TRBD2 (5 bases). V was cut by 4 bases and J by 4 bases, with 17 bases left in between. Germline V gene data show CDR1 as SNHLY and CDR2 as FYNNEI. CDR3 length: 16 amino acids.

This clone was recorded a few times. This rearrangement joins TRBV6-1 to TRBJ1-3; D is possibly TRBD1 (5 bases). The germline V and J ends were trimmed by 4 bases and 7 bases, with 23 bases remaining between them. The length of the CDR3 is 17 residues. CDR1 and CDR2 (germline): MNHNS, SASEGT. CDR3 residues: CASSANPGPGVGNTIYF. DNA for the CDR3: TGTGCCAGCAGTGCCAATCCGGGACCGGGAGTTGGGAACACCATATATTTT.

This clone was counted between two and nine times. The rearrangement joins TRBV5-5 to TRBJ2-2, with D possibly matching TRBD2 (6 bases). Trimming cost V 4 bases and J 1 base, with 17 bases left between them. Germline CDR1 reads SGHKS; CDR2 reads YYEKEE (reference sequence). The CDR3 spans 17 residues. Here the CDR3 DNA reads TGTGCCAGCAGCCCGAGCCCGCAGGGAGGGAACACCGGGGAGCTGTTTTTT. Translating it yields CASSPSPQGGNTGELFF.

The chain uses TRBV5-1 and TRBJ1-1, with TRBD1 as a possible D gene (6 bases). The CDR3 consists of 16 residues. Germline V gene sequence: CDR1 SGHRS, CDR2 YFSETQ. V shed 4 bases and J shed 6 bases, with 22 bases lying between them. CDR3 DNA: TGCGCCAGCAGCCTCCGGGACGGAGGGGGGGAGGCTGAAGCTTTCTTT. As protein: CASSLRDGGGEAEAFF. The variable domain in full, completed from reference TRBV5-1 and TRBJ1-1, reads KAGVTQTPRYLIKTRGQQVTLSCSPISGHRSVSWYQQTPGQGLQFLFEYFSETQRNKGNFPGRFSGRQFSNSRSEMNVSTLELGDSALYLCASSLRDGGGEAEAFFGQGTRLTVV.

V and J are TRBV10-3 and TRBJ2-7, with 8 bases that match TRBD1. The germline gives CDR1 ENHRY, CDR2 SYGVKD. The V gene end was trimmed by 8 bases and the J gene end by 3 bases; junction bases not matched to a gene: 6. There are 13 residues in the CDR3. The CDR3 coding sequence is TGTGCCATCGGAAGACAGGGGAACTACGAGCAGTACTTC. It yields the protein CAIGRQGNYEQYF.

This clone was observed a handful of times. The CDR3 reads CASSPQGAQTEAFF. DNA for the CDR3: TGCGCCAGCAGTCCCCAGGGGGCGCAGACTGAAGCTTTCTTT. The chain has TRBV5-1 and TRBJ1-1; 8 nucleotides align to TRBD1. The V segment lost 5 bases and the J segment 5 bases; nucleotides outside the gene matches: 8. Germline-derived CDR1 and CDR2 are SGHRS and YFSETQ. This CDR3 spans 14 amino acids. Filled out from reference TRBV5-1 and TRBJ1-1, the complete variable domain reads KAGVTQTPRYLIKTRGQQVTLSCSPISGHRSVSWYQQTPGQGLQFLFEYFSETQRNKGNFPGRFSGRQFSNSRSEMNVSTLELGDSALYLCASSPQGAQTEAFFGQGTRLTVV.

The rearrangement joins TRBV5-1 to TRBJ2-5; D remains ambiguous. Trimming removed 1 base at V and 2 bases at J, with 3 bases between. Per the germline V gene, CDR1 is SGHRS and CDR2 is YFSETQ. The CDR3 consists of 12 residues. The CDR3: CASSLTQETQYF. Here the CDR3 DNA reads TGCGCCAGCAGCTTGACACAAGAGACCCAGTACTTC. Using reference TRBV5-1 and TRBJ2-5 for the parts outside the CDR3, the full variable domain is KAGVTQTPRYLIKTRGQQVTLSCSPISGHRSVSWYQQTPGQGLQFLFEYFSETQRNKGNFPGRFSGRQFSNSRSEMNVSTLELGDSALYLCASSLTQETQYFGPGTRLLVL.

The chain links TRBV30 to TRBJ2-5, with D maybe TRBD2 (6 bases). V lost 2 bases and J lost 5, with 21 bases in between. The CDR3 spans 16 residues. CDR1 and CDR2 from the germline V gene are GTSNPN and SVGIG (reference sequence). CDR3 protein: CAWSPRGAGALETQYF. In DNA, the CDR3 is TGTGCCTGGAGTCCGCGCGGGGCTGGGGCTTTGGAGACCCAGTACTTC.

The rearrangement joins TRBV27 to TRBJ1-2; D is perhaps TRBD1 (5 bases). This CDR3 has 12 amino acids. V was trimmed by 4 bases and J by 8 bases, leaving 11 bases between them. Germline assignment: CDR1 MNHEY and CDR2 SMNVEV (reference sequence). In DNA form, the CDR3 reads TGTGCCAGCAGTTCCAGGGATGGGGGCTACACCTTC. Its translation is CASSSRDGGYTF.

The CDR3 nucleotides read TGTGCCAGCAGTGTGGATGGGAGGGCCTCAGATACGCAGTATTTT. The encoded protein is CASSVDGRASDTQYF. This rearrangement joins TRBV6-4 to TRBJ2-3; 7 bases match TRBD2. The germline gives CDR1 MRHNA, CDR2 SNTAGT. The CDR3 has 15 residues. With 4 bases clipped from V and 4 bases from J, the junction kept 8 bases outside the gene matches.

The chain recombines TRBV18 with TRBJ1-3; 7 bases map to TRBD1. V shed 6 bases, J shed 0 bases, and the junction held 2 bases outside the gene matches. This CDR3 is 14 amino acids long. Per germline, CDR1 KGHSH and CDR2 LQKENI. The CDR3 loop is CASSRDSSGNTIYF. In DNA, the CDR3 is TGTGCCAGCTCCAGGGACAGCTCTGGAAACACCATATATTTT.

CDR3 sequence (DNA): TGTGCCAGCAGACCACAGGGATATAATGAAAAACTGTTTTTT. This codes for CASRPQGYNEKLFF. The J gene is TRBJ1-4, the V gene TRBV7-2; D possibly corresponds to TRBD1 (6 bases). Trimming took off 6 bases at V and 4 bases at J, with 12 bases between the two ends. Germline V gives CDR1 SGHTA, CDR2 FQGNSA. The CDR3 runs to 14 residues.

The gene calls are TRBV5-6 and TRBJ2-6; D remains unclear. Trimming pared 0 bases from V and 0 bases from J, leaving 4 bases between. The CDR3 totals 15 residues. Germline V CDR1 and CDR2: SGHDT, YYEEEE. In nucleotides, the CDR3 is TGTGCCAGCAGCTTGGGCGTCTCTGGGGCCAACGTCCTGACTTTC. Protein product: CASSLGVSGANVLTF.

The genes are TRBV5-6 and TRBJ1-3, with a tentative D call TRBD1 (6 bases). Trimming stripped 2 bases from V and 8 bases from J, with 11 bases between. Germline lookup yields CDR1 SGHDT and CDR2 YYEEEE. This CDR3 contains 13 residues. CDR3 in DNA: TGTGCCAGCAGCTTTCTACAGGGACACACCATATATTTT. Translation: CASSFLQGHTIYF.

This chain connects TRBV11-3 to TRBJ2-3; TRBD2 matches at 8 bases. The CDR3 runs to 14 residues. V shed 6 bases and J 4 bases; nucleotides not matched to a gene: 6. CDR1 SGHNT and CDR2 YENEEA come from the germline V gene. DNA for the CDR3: TGTGCCAGCAGAGATAGCGGGAAGGCAGATACGCAGTATTTT. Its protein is CASRDSGKADTQYF. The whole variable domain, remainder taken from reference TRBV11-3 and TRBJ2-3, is EAGVVQSPRYKIIEKKQPVAFWCNPISGHNTLYWYLQNLGQGPELLIRYENEEAVDDSQLPKDRFSAERLKGVDSTLKIQPAELGDSAVYLCASRDSGKADTQYFGPGTRLTVL.

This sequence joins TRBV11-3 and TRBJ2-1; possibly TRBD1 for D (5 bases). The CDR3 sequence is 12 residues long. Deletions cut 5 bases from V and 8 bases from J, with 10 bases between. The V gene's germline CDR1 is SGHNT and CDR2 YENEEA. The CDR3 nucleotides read TGTGCCAGCAGCAAGCCCAGGGATGAGCAGTTCTTC. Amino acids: CASSKPRDEQFF. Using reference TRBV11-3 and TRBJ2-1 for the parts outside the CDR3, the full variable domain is EAGVVQSPRYKIIEKKQPVAFWCNPISGHNTLYWYLQNLGQGPELLIRYENEEAVDDSQLPKDRFSAERLKGVDSTLKIQPAELGDSAVYLCASSKPRDEQFFGPGTRLTVL.

The CDR3 loop reads CASSGRQGVGNTIYF. CDR3 bases: TGTGCCAGCAGCGGTCGACAGGGGGTTGGAAACACCATATATTTT. This chain links TRBV9 with TRBJ1-3; 9 positions agree with TRBD1. V was pared by 3 bases and J by 3 bases, with 4 bases of the junction left unmatched. The CDR3 is made up of 15 amino acids. The germline V gene encodes CDR1 SGDLS and CDR2 YYNGEE.

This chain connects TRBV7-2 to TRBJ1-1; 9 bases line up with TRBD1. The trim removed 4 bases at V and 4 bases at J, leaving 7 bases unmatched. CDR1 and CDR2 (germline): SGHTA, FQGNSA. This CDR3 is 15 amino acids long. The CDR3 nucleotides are TGTGCCAGCAGCTCCCCACAGGGGGCGGGCACTGAAGCTTTCTTT. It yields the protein CASSSPQGAGTEAFF.

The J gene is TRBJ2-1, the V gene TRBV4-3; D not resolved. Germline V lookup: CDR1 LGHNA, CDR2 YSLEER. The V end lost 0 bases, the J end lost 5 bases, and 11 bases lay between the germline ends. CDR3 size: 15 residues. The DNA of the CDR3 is TGCGCCAGCAGCCAAGATAGAACCGTGAACAATGAGCAGTTCTTC. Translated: CASSQDRTVNNEQFF.

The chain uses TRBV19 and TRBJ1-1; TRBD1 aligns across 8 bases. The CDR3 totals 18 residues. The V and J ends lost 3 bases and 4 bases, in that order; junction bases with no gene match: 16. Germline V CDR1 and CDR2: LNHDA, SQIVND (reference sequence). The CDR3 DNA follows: TGTGCCAGTAGTATCGCGCGACGGCCCGGACAGGGAGTCACTGAAGCTTTCTTT. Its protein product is CASSIARRPGQGVTEAFF.

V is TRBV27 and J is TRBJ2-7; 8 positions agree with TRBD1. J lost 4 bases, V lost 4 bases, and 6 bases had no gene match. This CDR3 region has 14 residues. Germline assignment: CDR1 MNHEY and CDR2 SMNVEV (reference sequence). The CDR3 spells CASSYRGNTYEQYF. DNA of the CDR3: TGTGCCAGCAGTTACAGGGGGAATACGTACGAGCAGTACTTC.

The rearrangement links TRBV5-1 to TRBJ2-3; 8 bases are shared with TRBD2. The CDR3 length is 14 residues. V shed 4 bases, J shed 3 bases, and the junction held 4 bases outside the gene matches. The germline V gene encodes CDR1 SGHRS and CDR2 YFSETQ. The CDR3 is CASSPGGGTDTQYF. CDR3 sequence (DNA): TGCGCCAGCAGCCCGGGAGGGGGTACAGATACGCAGTATTTT.

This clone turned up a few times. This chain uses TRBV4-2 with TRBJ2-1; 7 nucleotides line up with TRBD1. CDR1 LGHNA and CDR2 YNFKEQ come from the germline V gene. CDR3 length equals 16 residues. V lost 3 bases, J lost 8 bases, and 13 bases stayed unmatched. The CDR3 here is CASSQDRQGRWDEQFF. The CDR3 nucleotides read TGTGCCAGCAGCCAGGATCGACAGGGACGTTGGGATGAGCAGTTCTTC.

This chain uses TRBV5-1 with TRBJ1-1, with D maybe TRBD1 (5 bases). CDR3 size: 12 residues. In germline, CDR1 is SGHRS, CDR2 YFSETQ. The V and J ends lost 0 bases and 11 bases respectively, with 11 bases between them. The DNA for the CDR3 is TGCGCCAGCAGCTTGGTCGGGGGATCGGCTTTCTTT. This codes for CASSLVGGSAFF.

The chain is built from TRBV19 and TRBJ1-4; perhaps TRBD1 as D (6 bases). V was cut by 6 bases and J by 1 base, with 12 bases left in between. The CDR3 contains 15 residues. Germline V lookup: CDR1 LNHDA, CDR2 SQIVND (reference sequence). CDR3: CASRSARGTNEKLFF. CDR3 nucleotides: TGTGCCAGTAGGTCGGCCAGGGGAACTAATGAAAAACTGTTTTTT.

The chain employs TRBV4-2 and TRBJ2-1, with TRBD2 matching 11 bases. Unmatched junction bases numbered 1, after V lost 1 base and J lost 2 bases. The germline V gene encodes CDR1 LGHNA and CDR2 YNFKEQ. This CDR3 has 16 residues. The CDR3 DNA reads TGTGCCAGCAGCCAAGGGACTAGCGGGCCCTACAATGAGCAGTTCTTC. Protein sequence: CASSQGTSGPYNEQFF.

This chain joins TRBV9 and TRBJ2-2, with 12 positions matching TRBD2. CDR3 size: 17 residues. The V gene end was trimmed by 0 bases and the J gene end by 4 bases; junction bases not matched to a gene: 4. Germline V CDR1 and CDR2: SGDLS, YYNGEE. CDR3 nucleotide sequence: TGTGCCAGCAGCGTAGGACTAGCGGGAGAGGGCACCGGGGAGCTGTTTTTT. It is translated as CASSVGLAGEGTGELFF. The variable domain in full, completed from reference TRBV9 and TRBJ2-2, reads DSGVTQTPKHLITATGQRVTLRCSPRSGDLSVYWYQQSLDQGLQFLIQYYNGEERAKGNILERFSAQQFPDLHSELNLSSLELGDSALYFCASSVGLAGEGTGELFFGEGSRLTVL.